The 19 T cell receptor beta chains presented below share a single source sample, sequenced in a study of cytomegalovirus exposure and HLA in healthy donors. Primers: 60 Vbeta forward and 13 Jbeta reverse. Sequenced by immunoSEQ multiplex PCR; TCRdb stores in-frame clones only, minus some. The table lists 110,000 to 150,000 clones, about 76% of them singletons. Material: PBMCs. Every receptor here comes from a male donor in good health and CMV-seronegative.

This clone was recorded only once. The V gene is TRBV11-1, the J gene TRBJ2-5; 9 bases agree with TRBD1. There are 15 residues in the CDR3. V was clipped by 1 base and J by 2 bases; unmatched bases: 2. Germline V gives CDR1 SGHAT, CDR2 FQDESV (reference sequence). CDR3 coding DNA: TGTGCCAGCAGCTTAGGAGGGACAGGGCAAGAGACCCAGTACTTC. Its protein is CASSLGGTGQETQYF.

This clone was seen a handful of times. CDR3 nucleotides: TGCGCCAGCCGGACAAGGGGTTATCAGCCCCAGCATTTT. Protein sequence: CASRTRGYQPQHF. The rearrangement joins TRBV10-1 to TRBJ1-5; TRBD1 might be the D (5 bases). The CDR3 totals 13 residues. Germline assignment: CDR1 WNHNN and CDR2 SYGVQD (reference sequence). Deletions cut 8 bases from V and 5 bases from J, with 13 bases between.

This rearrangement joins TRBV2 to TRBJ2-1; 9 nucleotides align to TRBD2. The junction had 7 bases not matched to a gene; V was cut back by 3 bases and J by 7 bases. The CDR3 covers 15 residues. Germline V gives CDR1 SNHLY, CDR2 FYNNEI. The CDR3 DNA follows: TGTGCCAGCAGTGACTCCGGGACTAGCCCAAATGAGCAGTTCTTC. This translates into CASSDSGTSPNEQFF.

DNA of the CDR3: TGTGCCAGCAGCTTAGAGGTTTTAGCGGACCGACAAGAGACCCAGTACTTC. It translates to CASSLEVLADRQETQYF. The rearrangement links TRBV11-2 to TRBJ2-5; a possible D gene is TRBD2 (6 bases). The ends were cut back, 0 bases at V and 2 bases at J, with 16 bases in the middle. This CDR3 has 17 amino acids. Looked up from germline, CDR1 is SGHAT and CDR2 is FQNNGV.

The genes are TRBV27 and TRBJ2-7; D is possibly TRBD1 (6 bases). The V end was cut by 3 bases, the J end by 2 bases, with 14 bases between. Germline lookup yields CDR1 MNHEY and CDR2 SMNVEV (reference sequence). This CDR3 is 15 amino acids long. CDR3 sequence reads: CASSLTGHGPYEQYF. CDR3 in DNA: TGTGCCAGCAGTTTGACAGGCCATGGGCCCTACGAGCAGTACTTC.

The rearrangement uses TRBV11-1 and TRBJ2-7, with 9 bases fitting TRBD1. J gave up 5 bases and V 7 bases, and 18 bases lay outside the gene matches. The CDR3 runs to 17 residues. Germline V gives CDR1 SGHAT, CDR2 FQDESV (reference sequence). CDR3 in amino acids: CASTTGPGTGNFHEQYF. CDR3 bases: TGTGCCAGCACCACAGGGCCCGGGACAGGGAATTTCCACGAGCAGTACTTC.

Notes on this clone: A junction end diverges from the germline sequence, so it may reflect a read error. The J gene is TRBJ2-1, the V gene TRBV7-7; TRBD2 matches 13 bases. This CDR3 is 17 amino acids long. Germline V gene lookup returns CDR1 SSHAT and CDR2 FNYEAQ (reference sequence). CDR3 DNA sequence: TGTGCTAGCAGCTTAGATTCACTAGCGGGAGGGCCCCATGAGCAGTTCTTC. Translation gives CASSLDSLAGGPHEQFF.

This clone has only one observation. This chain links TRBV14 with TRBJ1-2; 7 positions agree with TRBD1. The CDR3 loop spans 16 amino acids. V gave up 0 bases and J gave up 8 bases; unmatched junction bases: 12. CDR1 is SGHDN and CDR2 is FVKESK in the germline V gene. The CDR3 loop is CASSQDIRGGREGYTF. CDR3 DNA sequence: TGTGCCAGCAGCCAAGATATCCGAGGGGGCAGAGAGGGCTACACCTTC.

DNA of the CDR3: TGTGCCAGCAGCCGCGGGACAGTCACCGGGGAGCTGTTTTTT. Protein sequence: CASSRGTVTGELFF. The V gene is TRBV14, the J gene TRBJ2-2, with a possible D match to TRBD1 (7 bases). Deletions cut 4 bases from V and 4 bases from J, with 10 bases between. This CDR3 has 14 residues. Germline lookup yields CDR1 SGHDN and CDR2 FVKESK.

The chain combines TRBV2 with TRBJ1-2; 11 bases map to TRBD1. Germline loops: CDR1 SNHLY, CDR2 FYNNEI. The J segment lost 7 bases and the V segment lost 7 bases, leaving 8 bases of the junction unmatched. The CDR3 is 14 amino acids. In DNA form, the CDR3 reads TGTGCCAGCAAAAGCGGACAGGGGGCGTCTGGCTACACCTTC. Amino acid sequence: CASKSGQGASGYTF.

The CDR3 DNA is TGTGCCAGTAGTATGAGGGACAGGGGCCACGAGCAGTACTTC. Amino acids: CASSMRDRGHEQYF. The chain links TRBV19 to TRBJ2-7; 10 bases agree with TRBD1. Trimming at V came to 3 bases and at J to 5 bases, leaving 4 bases not matched to a gene. Germline V gene sequence: CDR1 LNHDA, CDR2 SQIVND (reference sequence). The CDR3 is 14 residues long.

CDR3 DNA: TGTGCCAGCAGCTTATGGTCTAGGCGAGAGACCCAGTACTTC. Its protein is CASSLWSRRETQYF. This rearrangement joins TRBV7-8 to TRBJ2-5; D is ambiguous. Trimming removed 2 bases from V and 4 bases from J, with 11 bases in between. The germline V gene encodes CDR1 SGHVS and CDR2 FQNEAQ. This CDR3 region has 14 residues.

DNA of the CDR3: TGTGCCAGCAGGCCGGCGGGACAGGGGCATCAGCCCCAGCATTTT. It encodes CASRPAGQGHQPQHF. V gene TRBV6-5 combines with J gene TRBJ1-5, with 10 bases lining up with TRBD1. CDR1 is MNHEY and CDR2 is SVGAGI in the germline V gene. This CDR3 has 15 residues. The J segment lost 5 bases and the V segment lost 6 bases, leaving 7 bases of the junction unmatched.

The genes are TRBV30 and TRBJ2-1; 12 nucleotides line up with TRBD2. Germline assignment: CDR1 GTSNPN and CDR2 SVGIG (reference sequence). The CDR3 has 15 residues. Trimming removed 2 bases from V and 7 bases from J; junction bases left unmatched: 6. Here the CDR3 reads CAWSRGLAGRNEQFF. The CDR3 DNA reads TGTGCCTGGAGTAGAGGACTAGCGGGAAGGAATGAGCAGTTCTTC.

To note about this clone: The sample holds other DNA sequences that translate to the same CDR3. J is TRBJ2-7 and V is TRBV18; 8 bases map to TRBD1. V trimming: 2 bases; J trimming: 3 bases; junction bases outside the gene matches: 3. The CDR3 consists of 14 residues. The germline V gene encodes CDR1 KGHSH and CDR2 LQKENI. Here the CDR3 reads CASSPSTGGYEQYF. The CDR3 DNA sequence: TGTGCCAGCTCACCATCTACAGGGGGCTACGAGCAGTACTTC.

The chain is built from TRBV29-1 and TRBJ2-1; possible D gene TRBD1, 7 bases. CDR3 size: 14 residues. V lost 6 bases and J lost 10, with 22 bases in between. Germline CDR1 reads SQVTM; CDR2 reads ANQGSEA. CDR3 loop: CSVGLRKGAGEQFF. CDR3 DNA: TGCAGCGTCGGCCTCAGAAAGGGGGCGGGGGAGCAGTTCTTC.

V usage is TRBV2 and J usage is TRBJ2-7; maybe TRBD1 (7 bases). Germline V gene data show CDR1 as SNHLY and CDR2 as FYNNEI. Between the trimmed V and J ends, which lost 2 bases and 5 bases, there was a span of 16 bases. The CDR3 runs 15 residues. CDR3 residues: CASSERRGRFDEQYF. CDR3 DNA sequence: TGTGCCAGCAGTGAAAGGAGGGGGCGCTTCGACGAGCAGTACTTC.

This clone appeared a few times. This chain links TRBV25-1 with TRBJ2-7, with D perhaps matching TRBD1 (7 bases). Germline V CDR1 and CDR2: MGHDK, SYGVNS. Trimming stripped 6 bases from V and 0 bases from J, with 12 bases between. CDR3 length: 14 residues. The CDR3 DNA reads TGTGCCAGCAGCCGACAGGGAGGCTCCTACGAGCAGTACTTC. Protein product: CASSRQGGSYEQYF.

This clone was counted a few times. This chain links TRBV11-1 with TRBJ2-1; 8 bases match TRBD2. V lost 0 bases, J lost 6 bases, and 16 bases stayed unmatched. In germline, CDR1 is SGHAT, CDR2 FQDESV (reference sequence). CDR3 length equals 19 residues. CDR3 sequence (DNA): TGTGCCAGCAGCTTAGCTCCAGGGTGGGGGCGGGAGGACTTCAATGAGCAGTTCTTC. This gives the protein CASSLAPGWGREDFNEQFF.